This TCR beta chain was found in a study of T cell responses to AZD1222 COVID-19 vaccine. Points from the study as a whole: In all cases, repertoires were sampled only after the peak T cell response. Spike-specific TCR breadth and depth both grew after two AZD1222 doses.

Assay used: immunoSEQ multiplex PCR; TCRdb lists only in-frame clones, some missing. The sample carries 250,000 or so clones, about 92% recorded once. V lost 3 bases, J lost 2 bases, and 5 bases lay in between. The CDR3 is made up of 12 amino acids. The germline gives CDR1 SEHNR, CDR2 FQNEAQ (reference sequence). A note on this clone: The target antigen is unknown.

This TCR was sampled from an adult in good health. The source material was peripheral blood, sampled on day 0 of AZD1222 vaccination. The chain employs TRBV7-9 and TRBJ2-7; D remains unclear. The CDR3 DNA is TGTGCCAGCAGCTTGTCTGCCTACGAGCAGTACTTC. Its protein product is CASSLSAYEQYF.